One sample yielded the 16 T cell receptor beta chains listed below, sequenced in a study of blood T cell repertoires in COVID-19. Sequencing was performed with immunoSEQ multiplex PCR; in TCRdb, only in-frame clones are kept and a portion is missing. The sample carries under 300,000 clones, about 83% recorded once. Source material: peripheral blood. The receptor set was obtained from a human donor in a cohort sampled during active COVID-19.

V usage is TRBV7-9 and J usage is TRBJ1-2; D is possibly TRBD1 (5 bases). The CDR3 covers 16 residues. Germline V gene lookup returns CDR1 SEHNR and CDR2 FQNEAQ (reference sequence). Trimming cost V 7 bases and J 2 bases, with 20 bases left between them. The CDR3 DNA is TGTGCCAGCATCATGGTGGGGGGACGGGGAAACTATGGCTACACCTTC. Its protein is CASIMVGGRGNYGYTF.

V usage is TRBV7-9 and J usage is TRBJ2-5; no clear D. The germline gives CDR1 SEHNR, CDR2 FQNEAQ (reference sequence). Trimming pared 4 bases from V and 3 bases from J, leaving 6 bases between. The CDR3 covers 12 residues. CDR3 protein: CASSSGEETQYF. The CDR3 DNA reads TGTGCCAGCAGCTCCGGTGAAGAGACCCAGTACTTC.

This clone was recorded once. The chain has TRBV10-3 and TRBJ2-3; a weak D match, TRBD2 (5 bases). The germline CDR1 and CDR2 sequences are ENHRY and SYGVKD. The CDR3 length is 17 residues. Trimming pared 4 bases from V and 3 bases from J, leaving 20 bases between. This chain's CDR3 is CAISGASLSPSTDTQYF. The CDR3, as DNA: TGTGCCATCAGTGGGGCTAGCCTTTCTCCAAGTACAGATACGCAGTATTTT.

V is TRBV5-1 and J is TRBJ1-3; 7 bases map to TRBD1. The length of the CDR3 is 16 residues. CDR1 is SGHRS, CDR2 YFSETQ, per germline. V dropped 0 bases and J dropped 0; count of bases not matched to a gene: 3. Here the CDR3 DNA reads TGCGCCAGCAGCTTGGGACAGGGAAGCTCTGGAAACACCATATATTTT. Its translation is CASSLGQGSSGNTIYF. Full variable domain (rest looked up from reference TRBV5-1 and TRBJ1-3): KAGVTQTPRYLIKTRGQQVTLSCSPISGHRSVSWYQQTPGQGLQFLFEYFSETQRNKGNFPGRFSGRQFSNSRSEMNVSTLELGDSALYLCASSLGQGSSGNTIYFGEGSWLTVV.

The CDR3 is CATHPGTSRNEQFF. DNA of the CDR3: TGTGCCACCCACCCCGGGACTAGCCGAAACGAGCAGTTCTTC. The rearrangement joins TRBV6-5 to TRBJ2-1, with 9 bases fitting TRBD2. V shed 10 bases and J 10 bases; nucleotides not matched to a gene: 14. Looked up from germline, CDR1 is MNHEY and CDR2 is SVGAGI. CDR3 length: 14 amino acids.

The DNA of the CDR3 is TGTGCCAGCAGCTATCCAATCGGGGCTAGCGGAAATGAGCAGTTCTTC. Protein: CASSYPIGASGNEQFF. This chain uses TRBV28 with TRBJ2-1; 7 nucleotides agree with TRBD2. This CDR3 has 16 amino acids. V lost 6 bases and J lost 7; bases outside the gene matches: 15. Germline loops: CDR1 MDHEN, CDR2 SYDVKM.

The CDR3 sequence is CASSPSAGANVLTF. The CDR3 nucleotides read TGTGCCAGCAGCCCTTCAGCTGGGGCCAACGTCCTGACTTTC. The chain joins TRBV5-8 to TRBJ2-6, with D hard to call. The V gene lost 4 bases and the J gene lost 2 bases, with 7 bases spanning the gap. Per the germline V gene, CDR1 is SGHTS and CDR2 is YDEGEE. This CDR3 is built from 14 residues. Looking up the rest from reference TRBV5-8 and TRBJ2-6 gives the full variable domain: EAGVTQSPTHLIKTRGQQATLRCSPISGHTSVYWYQQALGLGLQFLLWYDEGEERNRGNFPPRFSGRQFPNYSSELNVNALELEDSALYLCASSPSAGANVLTFGAGSRLTVL.

The CDR3 DNA is TGTGCCACCAGCAGAGATCCTCGAGCAACGGATACGCAGTATTTT. It specifies CATSRDPRATDTQYF. The chain combines TRBV15 with TRBJ2-3, with D hard to call. The CDR3 consists of 15 residues. CDR1 is LNHNV and CDR2 is YYDKDF in the germline V gene (reference sequence). Trimming stripped 0 bases from V and 6 bases from J, with 13 bases between.

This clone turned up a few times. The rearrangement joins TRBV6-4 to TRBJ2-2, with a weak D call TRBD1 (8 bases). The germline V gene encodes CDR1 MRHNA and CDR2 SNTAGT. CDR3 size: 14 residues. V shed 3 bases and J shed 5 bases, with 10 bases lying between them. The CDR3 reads CASSEQGGTGELFF. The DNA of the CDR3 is TGTGCCAGCAGTGAACAGGGGGGGACCGGGGAGCTGTTTTTT.

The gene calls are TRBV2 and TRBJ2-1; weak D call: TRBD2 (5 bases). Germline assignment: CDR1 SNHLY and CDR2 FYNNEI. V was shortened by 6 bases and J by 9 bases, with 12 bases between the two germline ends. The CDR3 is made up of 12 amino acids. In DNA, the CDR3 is TGTGCCAGCAGCGTAAGCGGAACTGAGCAGTTCTTC. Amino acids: CASSVSGTEQFF.

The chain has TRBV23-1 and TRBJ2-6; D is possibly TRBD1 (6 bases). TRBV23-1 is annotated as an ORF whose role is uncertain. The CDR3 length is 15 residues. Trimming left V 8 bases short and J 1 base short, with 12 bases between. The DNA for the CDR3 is TGCGCCAGCGCCGCAGGGGAATCTGGGGCCAACGTCCTGACTTTC. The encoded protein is CASAAGESGANVLTF.

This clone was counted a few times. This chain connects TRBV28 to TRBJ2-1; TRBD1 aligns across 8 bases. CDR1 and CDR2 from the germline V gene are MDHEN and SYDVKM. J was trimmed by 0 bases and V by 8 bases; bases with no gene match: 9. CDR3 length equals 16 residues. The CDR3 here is CASPPLGQGSYNEQFF. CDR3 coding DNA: TGTGCCAGCCCACCACTCGGACAGGGCTCCTACAATGAGCAGTTCTTC.

DNA of the CDR3: TGCGCCAGCAGCTTTTCGACAGGGGGGGAGCGTGAGCAGTACTTC. This encodes CASSFSTGGEREQYF. This chain connects TRBV5-1 to TRBJ2-7; 9 bases are a match to TRBD1. The ends lost 2 bases at V and 7 bases at J; junction bases unmatched: 10. The germline CDR1 and CDR2 sequences are SGHRS and YFSETQ. The CDR3 covers 15 residues.

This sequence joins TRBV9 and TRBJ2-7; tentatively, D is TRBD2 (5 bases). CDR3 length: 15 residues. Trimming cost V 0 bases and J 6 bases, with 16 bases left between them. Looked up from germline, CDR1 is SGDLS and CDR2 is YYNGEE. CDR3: CASSVVTVVRVEQYF. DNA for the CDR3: TGTGCCAGCAGCGTAGTAACGGTCGTGAGGGTCGAGCAGTACTTC.

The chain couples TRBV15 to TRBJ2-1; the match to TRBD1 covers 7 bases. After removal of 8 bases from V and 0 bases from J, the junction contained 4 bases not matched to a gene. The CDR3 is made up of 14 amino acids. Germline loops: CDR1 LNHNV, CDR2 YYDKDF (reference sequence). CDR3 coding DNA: TGTGCCACCGTGGACAGGAGCTCCTACAATGAGCAGTTCTTC. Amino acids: CATVDRSSYNEQFF. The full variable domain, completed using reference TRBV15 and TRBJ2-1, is DAMVIQNPRYQVTQFGKPVTLSCSQTLNHNVMYWYQQKSSQAPKLLFHYYDKDFNNEADTPDNFQSRRPNTSFCFLDIRSPGLGDTAMYLCATVDRSSYNEQFFGPGTRLTVL.

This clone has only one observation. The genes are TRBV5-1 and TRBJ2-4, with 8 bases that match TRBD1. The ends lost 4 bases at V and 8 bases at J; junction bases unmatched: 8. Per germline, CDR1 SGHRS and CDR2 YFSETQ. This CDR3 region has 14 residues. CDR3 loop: CASSGTGGEYIQYF. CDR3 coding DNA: TGCGCCAGCAGCGGGACAGGAGGGGAGTACATTCAGTACTTC.